The sequence of this T cell receptor beta chain was determined in a study of cytomegalovirus exposure and HLA in healthy donors. The CDR3 is 13 residues long. The V segment lost 0 bases and the J segment 7 bases; nucleotides outside the gene matches: 1. The V gene's germline CDR1 is MNHEY and CDR2 SVGAGI. General study findings and limits: CMV antigen specificity of a few CMV-associated chains was confirmed in vitro.

Donors in the study were healthy people who gave bone marrow. In the PCR, 60 Vbeta and 13 Jbeta primers were used. Generated by immunoSEQ multiplex PCR, the TCRdb table keeps only in-frame clones and is missing some. The data include under 75,000 clones; the top ten clones carry 2.4%. Points on this clone: Its antigen is not identified.

V and J are TRBV6-5 and TRBJ2-7; the match to TRBD2 covers 9 bases. The TCR comes from a female donor in good health and CMV-seropositive. Sequenced sample: PBMCs. The CDR3 protein is CASSYSRGGEQYF. In nucleotides, the CDR3 is TGTGCCAGCAGTTACTCGCGGGGGGGAGAGCAGTACTTC.